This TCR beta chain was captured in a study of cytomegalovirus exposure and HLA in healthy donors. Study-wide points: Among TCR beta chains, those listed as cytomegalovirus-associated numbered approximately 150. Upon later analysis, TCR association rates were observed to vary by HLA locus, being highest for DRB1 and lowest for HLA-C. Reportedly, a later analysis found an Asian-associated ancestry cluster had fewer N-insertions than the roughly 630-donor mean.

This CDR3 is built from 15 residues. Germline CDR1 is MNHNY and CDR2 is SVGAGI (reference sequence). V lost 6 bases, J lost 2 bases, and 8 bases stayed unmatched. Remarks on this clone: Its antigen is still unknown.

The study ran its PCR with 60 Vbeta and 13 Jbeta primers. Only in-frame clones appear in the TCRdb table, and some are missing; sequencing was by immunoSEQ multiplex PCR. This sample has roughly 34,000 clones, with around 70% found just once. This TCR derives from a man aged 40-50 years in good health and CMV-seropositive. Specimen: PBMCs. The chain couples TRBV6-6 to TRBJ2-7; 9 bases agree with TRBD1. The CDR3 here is CASRRDGTGTYEQYF. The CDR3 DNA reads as TGTGCCAGCAGGAGGGACGGGACAGGGACCTACGAGCAGTACTTC.